The rows below give T cell receptor beta chains drawn from one sample of a study of cytomegalovirus exposure and HLA in healthy donors. The assay was immunoSEQ multiplex PCR, and TCRdb's table has in-frame clones only and misses some. The data show approximately 89,000 clones, under 80% seen once. Sequenced: PBMCs. These receptors were obtained from a male donor in good health and CMV-seronegative. Both conserved end residues are trimmed from each CDR3. Only part of the rows carry a size: once, few, many, or a class if the clone is expanded.

j_gene	abundance	v_gene	CDR3aa
TRBJ2-7	few	TRBV6-5	ASSYSAGELYEQY
TRBJ2-2	.	TRBV5-1	ASSAGQGYTGELF
TRBJ1-5	.	TRBV20-1	SAHNRGGQH
TRBJ1-2	.	TRBV4-3	ASSQLEQGVGGYT
TRBJ2-1	.	TRBV27	ASYDIQGARNEQF
TRBJ2-2	.	TRBV28	ASSLGGSNTGELF
TRBJ1-1	.	TRBV7-2	ASSPFGQVGTEAF
TRBJ1-1	few	TRBV28	ASSPVRFRYSMNTEAF
TRBJ1-1	.	TRBV28	ASSSYGQVNTEAF
TRBJ2-2	.	TRBV29-1	SVGTGDGELF
TRBJ2-1	.	TRBV5-6	ASSLGLRSGEQF
TRBJ2-7	.	TRBV5-1	ASSSGQGPTYEQY
TRBJ1-3	.	TRBV7-2	ASSLASGITGNTIY
TRBJ1-1	.	TRBV5-4	ASSLTRMDRAGKVRTEAF
TRBJ1-4	.	TRBV30	AWSASTGATEKLF
TRBJ1-2	.	TRBV6-4	ASSDSPGSIRGGYT
TRBJ2-1	.	TRBV7-2	ASRSASSGGYNEQF
TRBJ2-5	.	TRBV5-4	ASSSVGGETQY
TRBJ1-5	.	TRBV4-1	ASSLSGTASNQPQH
TRBJ1-2	.	TRBV5-1	ASSQAYNRDRAGYT
.	.	TRBV5-1	ASTRRGSYEQY
TRBJ2-5	once	TRBV7-9	ASTLAEETQY
TRBJ2-5	.	TRBV7-2	ASSFFVSAGGGQETQY
TRBJ1-1	.	TRBV6-5	ASSYWDSSNTEAF
TRBJ2-3	.	TRBV5-1	ASSLDLAGGATQY
TRBJ2-7	.	TRBV6-5	ASSRGQGYEQY
TRBJ1-2	.	TRBV28	ASSFLFTLYGYT
TRBJ1-1	few	TRBV7-2	ASSARPGKGTEAF
TRBJ1-1	.	TRBV30	AWNPEGRGTEAF
TRBJ2-3	.	TRBV4-3	ASSQDYGGRAEDTQY
TRBJ2-4	.	TRBV6-6	ASSSGVGIQY
TRBJ2-1	.	TRBV28	ASSSRQGAVSYNEQF
TRBJ2-3	.	TRBV29-1	SVEGYGGTDTQY
TRBJ2-2	.	TRBV6-5	ASSYGGARVTGELF
TRBJ1-4	.	TRBV7-6	ASSLTDRANEKLF
TRBJ2-2	.	TRBV18	ASSPKQNTGELF
TRBJ2-5	.	TRBV18	ASSDSRPGVDQY
TRBJ1-5	once	TRBV2	ASRTGISRQPQH
TRBJ2-1	.	TRBV6-5	ACLAGENEQF
TRBJ2-2	.	TRBV10-1	ASSGTRNTGELF
TRBJ2-5	.	TRBV28	ASSPRDSIPETQY
TRBJ2-7	.	TRBV14	ASSQATSGRATYEQY
TRBJ1-5	.	TRBV28	ASSLPDRVGNQPQH
TRBJ2-2	.	TRBV10-1	ASSESLAGTGELF
TRBJ1-1	.	TRBV7-2	ASSRTQVQNTEAF
TRBJ1-3	.	TRBV7-2	ASSPTIGNTIY
TRBJ1-1	few	TRBV6-5	ASTQVGTGNTEAF
TRBJ1-6	.	TRBV9	ASSTTGANSPLH
TRBJ1-2	once	TRBV7-8	ASSLDRLANYGYT
TRBJ2-2	.	TRBV28	ASRTTSGWTGELF
TRBJ2-7	.	TRBV29-1	SAGNSYEQY
TRBJ2-5	once	TRBV7-9	ASSPRGGIQETQY
TRBJ2-6	.	TRBV5-5	ASSQDSSSGANVLT
TRBJ1-3	.	TRBV29-1	SGIDRANTIY
TRBJ1-2	.	TRBV5-4	ASSSGQGAGSGGGYT